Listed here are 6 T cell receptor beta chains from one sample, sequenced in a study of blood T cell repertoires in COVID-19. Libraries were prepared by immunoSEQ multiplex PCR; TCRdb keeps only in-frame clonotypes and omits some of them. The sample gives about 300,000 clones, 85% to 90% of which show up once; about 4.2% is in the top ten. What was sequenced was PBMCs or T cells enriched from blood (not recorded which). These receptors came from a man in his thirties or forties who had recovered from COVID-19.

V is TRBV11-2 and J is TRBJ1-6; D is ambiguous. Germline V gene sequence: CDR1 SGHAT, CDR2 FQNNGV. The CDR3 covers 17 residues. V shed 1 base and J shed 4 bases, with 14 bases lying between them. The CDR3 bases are TGTGCCAGCAGCTTAGTTAGCGGGCGGGCTTATAATTCACCCCTCCACTTT. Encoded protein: CASSLVSGRAYNSPLHF.

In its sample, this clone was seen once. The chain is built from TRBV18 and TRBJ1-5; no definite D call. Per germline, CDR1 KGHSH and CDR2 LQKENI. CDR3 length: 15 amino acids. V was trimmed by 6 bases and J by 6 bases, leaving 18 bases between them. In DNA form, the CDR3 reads TGTGCCAGCTCTCCCGCAGGAACGCAAAGTCAGCCCCAGCATTTT. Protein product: CASSPAGTQSQPQHF.

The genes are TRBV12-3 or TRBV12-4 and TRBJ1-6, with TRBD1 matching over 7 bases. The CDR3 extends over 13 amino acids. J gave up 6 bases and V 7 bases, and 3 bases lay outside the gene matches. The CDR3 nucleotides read TGTGCCAGCACCGGGACAGTTAATTCACCCCTCCACTTT. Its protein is CASTGTVNSPLHF.

The CDR3 region is CASSGSGGRGSTDTQYF. CDR3 bases: TGTGCCAGCAGCGGCTCCGGTGGGAGGGGGAGCACAGATACGCAGTATTTT. V gene TRBV9 combines with J gene TRBJ2-3; D may be TRBD2 (7 bases). Germline V gives CDR1 SGDLS, CDR2 YYNGEE. The CDR3 extends over 17 amino acids. V shed 3 bases and J shed 0 bases, with 17 bases lying between them.

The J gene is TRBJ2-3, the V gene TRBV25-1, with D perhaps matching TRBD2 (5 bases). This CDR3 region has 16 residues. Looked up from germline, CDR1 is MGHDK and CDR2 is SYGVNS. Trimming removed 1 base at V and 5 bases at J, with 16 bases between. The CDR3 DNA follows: TGTGCCAGCAGTGAATTTAGGGTTAGCGAGGGAGATACGCAGTATTTT. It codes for CASSEFRVSEGDTQYF.

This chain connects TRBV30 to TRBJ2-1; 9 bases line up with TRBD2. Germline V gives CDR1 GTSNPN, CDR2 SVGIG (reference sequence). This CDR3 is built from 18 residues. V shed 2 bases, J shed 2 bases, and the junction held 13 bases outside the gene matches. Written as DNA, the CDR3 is TGTGCCTGGAGTCCGAGACGACCGGGACTAGCAGCCTACAATGAGCAGTTCTTC. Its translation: CAWSPRRPGLAAYNEQFF.